The 25 T cell receptor beta chains reported below all come from one sample, sequenced in a study of T-cell memory formation after mild COVID-19. TCRdb fed the 5' RACE reads into MiXCR, producing one record per CDR3 protein. The repertoire holds roughly 500,000 distinct CDR3 sequences, with roughly 22% as singletons. Sequences were obtained from PBMCs or a T cell subset sorted from them (not recorded which). Every receptor here comes from an adult woman who had mild COVID-19 (a few samples of this study predate the infection). Cell type and time point are not known.

This clonotype was found a few times. CDR3 sequence: CSVEEGTLPDTQYF. In DNA form, the CDR3 reads TGCAGCGTTGAAGAAGGTACCCTTCCAGATACGCAGTATTTT. This chain links TRBV29-1 with TRBJ2-3; no firm D call. The CDR3 has 14 amino acids. Germline V gives CDR1 SQVTM, CDR2 ANQGSEA. V shed 0 bases and J shed 4 bases, with 11 bases lying between them.

V usage is TRBV3-1 and J usage is TRBJ1-1; no clear D. CDR3 length: 14 amino acids. The germline V and J ends were trimmed by 4 bases and 1 base, with 10 bases remaining between them. The V gene's germline CDR1 is LGHDT and CDR2 YNNKEL (reference sequence). CDR3 sequence reads: CASSLFRGNTEAFF. The CDR3 nucleotides read TGTGCCAGCAGCCTATTTCGAGGGAACACTGAAGCTTTCTTT.

This clonotype was detected only a few times. The chain has TRBV27 and TRBJ1-6; TRBD1 matches at 7 bases. CDR1 MNHEY and CDR2 SMNVEV come from the germline V gene (reference sequence). This CDR3 contains 15 residues. V lost 2 bases to trimming and J lost 7 bases; unmatched junction nucleotides: 5. CDR3 sequence: CASSLTGALNSPLHF. Here the CDR3 DNA reads TGTGCCAGCAGTTTAACAGGGGCACTAAATTCACCCCTCCACTTT.

This clonotype has a handful of counts. The genes are TRBV29-1 and TRBJ1-1, with a possible D match to TRBD1 (5 bases). The CDR3 has 13 residues. Germline V CDR1 and CDR2: SQVTM, ANQGSEA. Trimming stripped 6 bases from V and 0 bases from J, with 11 bases between. CDR3 residues: CSVIGTLNTEAFF. The CDR3 DNA sequence: TGCAGCGTGATAGGGACTTTGAACACTGAAGCTTTCTTT.

This clonotype was picked up a small number of times. The chain couples TRBV7-9 to TRBJ1-1; D is unresolved. The V end was cut by 3 bases, the J end by 1 base, with 9 bases between. Germline CDR1 is SEHNR and CDR2 is FQNEAQ (reference sequence). This CDR3 comprises 14 residues. CDR3 region: CASSLAPGNTEAFF. CDR3 in DNA: TGTGCCAGCAGCTTGGCCCCGGGGAACACTGAAGCTTTCTTT.

Concerning this clonotype: A much bigger clone sits one base away, suggesting this may be a read error. The gene calls are TRBV4-3 and TRBJ2-7; 14 nucleotides line up with TRBD2. CDR1 LGHNA and CDR2 YSLEER come from the germline V gene. The CDR3 is 19 residues long. Here the CDR3 DNA reads TGCGCCAGAAGCCGGGGGACTAGCGGGAGAGAGGGGAAACCCTACGAGCAGTACTTC. This translates into CARSRGTSGREGKPYEQYF.

The gene calls are TRBV20-1 and TRBJ1-5, with D possibly being TRBD1 (6 bases). CDR1 and CDR2 (germline): DFQATT, SNEGSKA (reference sequence). V lost 4 bases, J lost 4 bases, and 17 bases lay in between. The CDR3 is 15 amino acids. CDR3 nucleotides: TGCAGTGCTAAACGGGGGGGCACCTGGAATCAGCCCCAGCATTTT. Protein sequence: CSAKRGGTWNQPQHF.

The chain links TRBV7-2 to TRBJ2-7; D uncertain. Germline V gene lookup returns CDR1 SGHTA and CDR2 FQGNSA. The length of the CDR3 is 11 residues. V lost 6 bases, J lost 5 bases, and 8 bases lay in between. The CDR3 nucleotides read TGTGCCAGCAGTAGTTACCACGAGCAGTACTTC. This translates into CASSSYHEQYF. Combining the CDR3 with reference TRBV7-2 and TRBJ2-7 gives the whole variable domain GAGVSQSPSNKVTEKGKDVELRCDPISGHTALYWYRQSLGQGLEFLIYFQGNSAPDKSGLPSDRFSAERTGGSVSTLTIQRTQQEDSAVYLCASSSYHEQYFGPGTRLTVT.

This clonotype turned up a few times. The CDR3 loop is CASRLTGTTSQETQYF. The DNA for the CDR3 is TGTGCCAGCAGACTTACAGGGACTACCTCCCAAGAGACCCAGTACTTC. The chain employs TRBV12-3 or TRBV12-4 and TRBJ2-5; maybe TRBD2 (7 bases). This CDR3 contains 16 residues. The ends were cut back, 6 bases at V and 1 base at J, with 18 bases in the middle.

This clonotype was picked up a small number of times. The CDR3 spells CASSQDSDRGLNEQYF. The CDR3 DNA is TGTGCCAGCAGCCAAGATTCCGACAGGGGGCTGAACGAGCAGTACTTC. V usage is TRBV4-2 and J usage is TRBJ2-7; TRBD1 matches at 10 bases. The CDR3 runs to 16 residues. CDR1 and CDR2 from the germline V gene are LGHNA and YNFKEQ. V dropped 0 bases and J dropped 5; count of bases not matched to a gene: 7.

J is TRBJ2-4 and V is TRBV4-1; no definite D call. V was cut by 4 bases and J by 8 bases, with 12 bases left in between. The CDR3 is made up of 13 amino acids. CDR1 and CDR2 from the germline V gene are MGHRA and YSYEKL. CDR3 coding DNA: TGCGCCAGCAGCCGGGGTAGAGTCGACATTCAGTACTTC. Its translation: CASSRGRVDIQYF.

V gene TRBV9 combines with J gene TRBJ2-4; 8 bases align to TRBD1. Germline V lookup: CDR1 SGDLS, CDR2 YYNGEE. The CDR3 has 16 residues. V lost 4 bases and J lost 0; bases outside the gene matches: 6. The CDR3 loop reads CASSPRTGIAKNIQYF. The CDR3, as DNA: TGTGCCAGCAGCCCCCGGACAGGGATAGCCAAAAACATTCAGTACTTC.

This clonotype was seen a handful of times. The J gene is TRBJ2-1, the V gene TRBV12-3 or TRBV12-4; D is unclear. Trimming took 2 bases from V and 0 from J, leaving 8 bases between them. The CDR3 covers 15 residues. The CDR3: CASSLSRSSYNEQFF. For the CDR3, the DNA is TGTGCCAGCAGTTTATCGAGGAGCTCCTACAATGAGCAGTTCTTC.

This clonotype was recorded a few times. This chain links TRBV5-1 with TRBJ1-2; a possible D gene is TRBD1 (5 bases). This CDR3 spans 15 amino acids. V lost 3 bases to trimming and J lost 0 bases, with 12 bases between them. Germline values: CDR1 SGHRS, CDR2 YFSETQ. In DNA, the CDR3 is TGCGCCAGCAGCTACCAGGGAGGGCCTAACTATGGCTACACCTTC. Amino acids: CASSYQGGPNYGYTF.

V gene TRBV5-1 combines with J gene TRBJ1-1; D ambiguous. The CDR3 consists of 13 residues. Trimming took off 9 bases at V and 0 bases at J, with 12 bases between the two ends. CDR1 and CDR2 (germline): SGHRS, YFSETQ. The CDR3 coding sequence is TGCGCCACCTCGGACGGAGTGAACACTGAAGCTTTCTTT. It is translated as CATSDGVNTEAFF.

The chain carries TRBV19 and TRBJ1-1; no clear D gene. V was shortened by 5 bases and J by 4 bases, with 11 bases between the two germline ends. CDR1 is LNHDA and CDR2 is SQIVND in the germline V gene (reference sequence). The CDR3 covers 13 residues. This CDR3 is CASSPWPGTEAFF. CDR3 in DNA: TGTGCCAGTAGTCCTTGGCCAGGCACTGAAGCTTTCTTT.

This clonotype was recorded a few times. The J gene is TRBJ2-3, the V gene TRBV6-5; TRBD2 matches at 11 bases. V shed 6 bases and J 3 bases; nucleotides not matched to a gene: 14. Germline V gene sequence: CDR1 MNHEY, CDR2 SVGAGI. The CDR3 has 18 residues. Written as DNA, the CDR3 is TGTGCCAGCAGCCTTCGGGGTTCTAGCGGGGGGATAACAGATACGCAGTATTTT. This sequence encodes CASSLRGSSGGITDTQYF.

This rearrangement joins TRBV29-1 to TRBJ1-2; D is undetermined. V was shortened by 3 bases and J by 0 bases, with 8 bases between the two germline ends. The CDR3 totals 13 residues. Germline CDR1 is SQVTM and CDR2 is ANQGSEA. The CDR3 nucleotides read TGCAGCGTTGAGTCGGAAGCTAACTATGGCTACACCTTC. Encoded protein: CSVESEANYGYTF.

This clonotype was recorded a few times. The chain joins TRBV15 to TRBJ2-1, with a tentative D call TRBD2 (6 bases). Germline assignment: CDR1 LNHNV and CDR2 YYDKDF (reference sequence). This CDR3 has 14 amino acids. Trimming stripped 1 base from V and 7 bases from J, with 11 bases between. The CDR3 here is CATSRASSGNEQFF. In DNA, the CDR3 is TGTGCCACCAGCAGAGCCTCCAGCGGGAATGAGCAGTTCTTC.

This chain joins TRBV10-1 and TRBJ2-7; unclear D gene. CDR3 length equals 16 residues. Germline V lookup: CDR1 WNHNN, CDR2 SYGVQD (reference sequence). V lost 0 bases, J lost 7 bases, and 19 bases lay in between. The CDR3, as DNA: TGCGCCAGCAGTGAGTCGGCGCTCCGGCAGATCCGTGAGCAGTACTTC. Protein product: CASSESALRQIREQYF.

CDR3 nucleotide sequence: TGCAGTGCTAGAGTGCGAGAAAACTACCTGAAAAACATTCAGTACTTC. This codes for CSARVRENYLKNIQYF. This chain uses TRBV20-1 with TRBJ2-4; D unclear. V was cut by 1 base and J by 4 bases, with 17 bases left in between. Germline V lookup: CDR1 DFQATT, CDR2 SNEGSKA (reference sequence). The CDR3 spans 16 residues.

V gene TRBV7-9 combines with J gene TRBJ2-1; D might be TRBD2 (7 bases). V dropped 5 bases and J dropped 4 bases, with 12 bases sitting between them. Germline V gene sequence: CDR1 SEHNR, CDR2 FQNEAQ (reference sequence). This CDR3 is 14 amino acids long. The CDR3 region has the DNA TGTGCCAGCAGCCGGGGGGCGTTGTACAATGAGCAGTTCTTC. It codes for CASSRGALYNEQFF. The entire variable domain, with the rest obtained from reference TRBV7-9 and TRBJ2-1, is as follows: DTGVSQNPRHKITKRGQNVTFRCDPISEHNRLYWYRQTLGQGPEFLTYFQNEAQLEKSRLLSDRFSAERPKGSFSTLEIQRTEQGDSAMYLCASSRGALYNEQFFGPGTRLTVL.

The J gene is TRBJ2-7, the V gene TRBV5-1, with D perhaps matching TRBD1 (5 bases). V lost 4 bases, J lost 3 bases, and 14 bases lay in between. Germline lookup yields CDR1 SGHRS and CDR2 YFSETQ. CDR3 size: 14 residues. CDR3 in DNA: TGCGCCAGCAGCGAAACAGGTACATACTACGAGCAGTACTTC. It translates to CASSETGTYYEQYF. Full variable domain (remainder filled in from reference TRBV5-1 and TRBJ2-7): KAGVTQTPRYLIKTRGQQVTLSCSPISGHRSVSWYQQTPGQGLQFLFEYFSETQRNKGNFPGRFSGRQFSNSRSEMNVSTLELGDSALYLCASSETGTYYEQYFGPGTRLTVT.

The rearrangement uses TRBV12-3 or TRBV12-4 and TRBJ1-1, with D unresolved. CDR3 length: 12 residues. The ends were cut back, 8 bases at V and 1 base at J, with 8 bases in the middle. Here the CDR3 DNA reads TGTGCCAGCGAAGCGACGAACACTGAAGCTTTCTTT. Amino acid sequence: CASEATNTEAFF.

The V gene is TRBV12-3 or TRBV12-4, the J gene TRBJ2-1; D possibly corresponds to TRBD1 (5 bases). The CDR3 is 15 residues long. Trimming cost V 6 bases and J 7 bases, with 19 bases left between them. CDR3: CASRIKGPPGNEQFF. The DNA of the CDR3 is TGTGCCAGCAGAATAAAAGGACCCCCAGGGAATGAGCAGTTCTTC.